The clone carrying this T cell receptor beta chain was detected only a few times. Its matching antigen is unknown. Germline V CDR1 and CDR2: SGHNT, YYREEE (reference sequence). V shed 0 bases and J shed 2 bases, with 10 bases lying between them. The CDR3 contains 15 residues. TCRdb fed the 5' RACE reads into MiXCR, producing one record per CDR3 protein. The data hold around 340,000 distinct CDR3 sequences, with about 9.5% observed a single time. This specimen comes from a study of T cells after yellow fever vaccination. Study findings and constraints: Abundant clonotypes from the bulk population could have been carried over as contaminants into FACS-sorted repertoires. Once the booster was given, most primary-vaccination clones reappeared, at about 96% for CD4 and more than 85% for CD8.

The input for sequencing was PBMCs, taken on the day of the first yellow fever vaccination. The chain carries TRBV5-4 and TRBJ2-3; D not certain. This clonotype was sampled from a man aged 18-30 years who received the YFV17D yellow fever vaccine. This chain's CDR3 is CASSLGIRVTDTQYF. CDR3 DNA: TGTGCCAGCAGCTTGGGGATACGGGTCACAGATACGCAGTATTTT.